This T cell receptor (beta chain) stems from a study of T cell clones after liver transplantation. Study in general: Tolerance: complete withdrawal held at least one year, liver enzymes staying within twice normal.

Only a few counts were recorded for this clone. Its antigen is as yet unknown. Clones were read by immunoSEQ multiplex PCR, and TCRdb kept only the in-frame ones, dropping some. In the table there are about 76,000 clones, 83% of which are singletons. Notes on the study in general: The donor-reactive repertoire was only partly measurable in two subjects, lacking donor cells. A significant post-transplant drop in circulating graft-donor-reactive CD4 TCRbeta sequences occurred in most of the 8 subjects.

The CDR3 is 12 amino acids. CDR1 and CDR2 (germline): SEHNR, FQNEAQ (reference sequence). V lost 5 bases and J 8 bases, leaving 9 bases between the germline ends. Sequencing was performed on CD4+ T cells from blood, taken at the 22-month timepoint. This TCR derives from a human patient who received a liver transplant. Some T cells may arise from the graft donor. The chain combines TRBV7-9 with TRBJ1-4, with unresolved D. CDR3 loop: CASSPIREKLFF. For the CDR3, the DNA is TGTGCCAGCAGCCCAATTCGGGAAAAACTGTTTTTT.